The following is a T cell receptor (beta chain) sequence with its context. This specimen comes from a study of blood T cell repertoires in COVID-19. Study information: Whether acute or convalescent, the COVID-19 samples came from the United States, Italy and Spain. T cells, B-cell-depleted T cells, or PBMCs supplied cDNA or gDNA.

In the original analysis: The authors estimated nucleated cell counts from reference gene primer amplification. Libraries were prepared by immunoSEQ multiplex PCR; TCRdb keeps only in-frame clonotypes and omits some of them. The D gene and trimming were derived from the DNA, and the V and J assignments and clone size from that table. The sample lists more than 40,000 clones, approximately 87% occurring once. Germline trimming cut 4 bases from V and 5 bases from J; bases unmatched to any gene: 5. Per germline, CDR1 MNHEY and CDR2 SMNVEV (reference sequence). The CDR3 is made up of 14 amino acids. Input material: peripheral blood. The rearrangement links TRBV27 to TRBJ2-7; TRBD2 matches at 10 bases. The source of this sequence is a human donor in a cohort sampled during active COVID-19. The CDR3 DNA is TGTGCCAGCAGTTCAGCGGGAGGGCCTAACGAGCAGTACTTC. This gives the protein CASSSAGGPNEQYF.